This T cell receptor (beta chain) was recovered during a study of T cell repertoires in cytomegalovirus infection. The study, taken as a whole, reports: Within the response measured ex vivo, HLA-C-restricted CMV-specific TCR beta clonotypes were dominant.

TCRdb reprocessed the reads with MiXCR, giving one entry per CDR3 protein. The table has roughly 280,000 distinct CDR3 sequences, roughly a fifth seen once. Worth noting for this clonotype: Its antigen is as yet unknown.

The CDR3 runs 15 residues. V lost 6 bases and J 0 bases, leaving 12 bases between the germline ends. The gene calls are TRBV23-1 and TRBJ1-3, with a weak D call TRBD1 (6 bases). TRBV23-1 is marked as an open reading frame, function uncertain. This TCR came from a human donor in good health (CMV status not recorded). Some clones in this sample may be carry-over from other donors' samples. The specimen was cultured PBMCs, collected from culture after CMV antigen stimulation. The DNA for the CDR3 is TGCGCCAGCAGGGGGACACGAAACTCTGGAAACACCATATATTTT. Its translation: CASRGTRNSGNTIYF.